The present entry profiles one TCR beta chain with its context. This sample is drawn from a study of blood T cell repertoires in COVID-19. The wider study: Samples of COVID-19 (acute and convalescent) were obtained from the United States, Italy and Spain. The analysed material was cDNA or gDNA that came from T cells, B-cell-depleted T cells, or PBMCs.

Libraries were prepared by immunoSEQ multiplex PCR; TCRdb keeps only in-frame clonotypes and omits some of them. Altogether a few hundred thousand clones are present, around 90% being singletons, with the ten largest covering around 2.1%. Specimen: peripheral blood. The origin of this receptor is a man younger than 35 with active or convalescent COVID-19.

The CDR3 bases are TGTGCCAGCAGCCCGGGGGTCCGCGGCCAAGAGACCCAGTACTTC. It codes for CASSPGVRGQETQYF. This chain links TRBV5-5 with TRBJ2-5; possible D gene TRBD2, 6 bases. The CDR3 spans 15 residues. Germline V gives CDR1 SGHKS, CDR2 YYEKEE (reference sequence). The germline V and J ends were trimmed by 4 bases and 1 base, with 14 bases remaining between them. Complete variable domain (other parts from reference TRBV5-5 and TRBJ2-5): DAGVTQSPTHLIKTRGQQVTLRCSPISGHKSVSWYQQVLGQGPQFIFQYYEKEERGRGNFPDRFSARQFPNYSSELNVNALLLGDSALYLCASSPGVRGQETQYFGPGTRLLVL.